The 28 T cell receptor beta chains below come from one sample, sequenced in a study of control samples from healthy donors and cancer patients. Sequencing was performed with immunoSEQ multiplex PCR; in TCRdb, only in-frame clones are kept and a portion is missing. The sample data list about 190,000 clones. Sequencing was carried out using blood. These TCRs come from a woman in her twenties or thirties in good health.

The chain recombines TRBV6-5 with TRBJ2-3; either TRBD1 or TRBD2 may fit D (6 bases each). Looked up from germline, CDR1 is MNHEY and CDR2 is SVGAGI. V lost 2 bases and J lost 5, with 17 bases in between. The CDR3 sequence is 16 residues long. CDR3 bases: TGTGCCAGCAGTTACCTGGGGGGCCTAGGTGGAGATACGCAGTATTTT. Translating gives CASSYLGGLGGDTQYF.

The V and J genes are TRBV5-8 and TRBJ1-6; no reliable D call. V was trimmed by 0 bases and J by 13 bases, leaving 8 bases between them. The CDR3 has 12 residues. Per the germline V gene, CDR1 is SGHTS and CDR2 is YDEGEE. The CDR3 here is CASSLALHPLHF. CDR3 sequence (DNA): TGTGCCAGCAGCTTGGCTCTTCATCCCCTCCACTTT.

The CDR3 sequence: CASSLRGNEQFF. In nucleotides, the CDR3 is TGTGCCAGCAGTCTTCGGGGCAATGAGCAGTTCTTC. The chain joins TRBV12-3 or TRBV12-4 to TRBJ2-1; TRBD2 is a possible D gene (5 bases). Trimming removed 5 bases from V and 6 bases from J, with 8 bases in between. The CDR3 has 12 amino acids.

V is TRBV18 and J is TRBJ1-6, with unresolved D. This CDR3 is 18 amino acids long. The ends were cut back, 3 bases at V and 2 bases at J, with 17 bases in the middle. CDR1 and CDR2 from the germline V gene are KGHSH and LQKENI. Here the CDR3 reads CASSPEIPRGAYNSPLHF. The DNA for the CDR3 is TGTGCCAGCTCACCCGAAATACCTCGTGGCGCCTATAATTCACCCCTCCACTTT.

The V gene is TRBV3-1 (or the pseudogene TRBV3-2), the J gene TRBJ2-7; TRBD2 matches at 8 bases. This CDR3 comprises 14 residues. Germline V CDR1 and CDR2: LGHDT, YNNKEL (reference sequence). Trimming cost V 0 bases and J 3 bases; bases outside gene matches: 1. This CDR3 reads CASSQEGTSYEQYF. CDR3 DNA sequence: TGTGCCAGCAGCCAAGAGGGGACTAGCTACGAGCAGTACTTC.

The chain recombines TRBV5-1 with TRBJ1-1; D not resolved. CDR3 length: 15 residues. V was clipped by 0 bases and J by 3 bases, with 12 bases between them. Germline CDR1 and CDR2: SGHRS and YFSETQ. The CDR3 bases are TGCGCCAGCAGCTTGGCGTTGGAGACTTACACTGAAGCTTTCTTT. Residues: CASSLALETYTEAFF.

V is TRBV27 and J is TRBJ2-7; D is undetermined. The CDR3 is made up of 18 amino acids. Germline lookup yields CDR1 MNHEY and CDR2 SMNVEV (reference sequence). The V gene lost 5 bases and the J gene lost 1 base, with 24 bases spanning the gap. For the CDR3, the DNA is TGTGCCAGCAGTCCCCGTTGGGATGAAGGGCCCTTGTCCTACGAGCAGTACTTC. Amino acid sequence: CASSPRWDEGPLSYEQYF.

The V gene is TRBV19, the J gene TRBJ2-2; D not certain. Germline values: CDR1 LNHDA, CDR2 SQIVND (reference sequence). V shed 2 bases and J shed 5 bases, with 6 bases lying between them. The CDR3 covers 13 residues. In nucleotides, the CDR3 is TGTGCCAGTAGTATAATGGTTACCGGGGAGCTGTTTTTT. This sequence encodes CASSIMVTGELFF. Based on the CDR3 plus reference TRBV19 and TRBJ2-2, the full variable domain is DGGITQSPKYLFRKEGQNVTLSCEQNLNHDAMYWYRQDPGQGLRLIYYSQIVNDFQKGDIAEGYSVSREKKESFPLTVTSAQKNPTAFYLCASSIMVTGELFFGEGSRLTVL.

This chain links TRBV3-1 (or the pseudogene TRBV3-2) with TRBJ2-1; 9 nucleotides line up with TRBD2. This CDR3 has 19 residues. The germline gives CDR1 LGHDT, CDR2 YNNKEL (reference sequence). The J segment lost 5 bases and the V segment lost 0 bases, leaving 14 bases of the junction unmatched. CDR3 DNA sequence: TGTGCCAGCAGCCAAGATCGGTGGAGCGGGGGGCTATTTAACAATGAGCAGTTCTTC. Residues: CASSQDRWSGGLFNNEQFF.

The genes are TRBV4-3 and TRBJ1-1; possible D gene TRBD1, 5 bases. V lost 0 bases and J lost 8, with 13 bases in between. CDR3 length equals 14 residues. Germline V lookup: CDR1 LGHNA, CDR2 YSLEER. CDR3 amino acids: CASSQDLSGREAFF. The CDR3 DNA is TGCGCCAGCAGCCAAGATCTGTCGGGACGCGAAGCTTTCTTT.

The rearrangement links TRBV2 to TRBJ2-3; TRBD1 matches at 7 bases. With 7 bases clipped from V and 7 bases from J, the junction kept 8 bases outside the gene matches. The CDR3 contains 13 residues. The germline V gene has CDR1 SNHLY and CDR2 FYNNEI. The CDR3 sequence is CASTEGGPHTQYF. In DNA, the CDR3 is TGTGCCAGCACGGAAGGGGGCCCCCATACGCAGTATTTT.

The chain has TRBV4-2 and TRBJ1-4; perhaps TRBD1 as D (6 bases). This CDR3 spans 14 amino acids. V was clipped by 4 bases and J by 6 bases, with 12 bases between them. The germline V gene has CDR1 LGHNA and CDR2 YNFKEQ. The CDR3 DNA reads TGTGCCAGCAGCCTCAGGGGTGGGGATGAAAAACTGTTTTTT. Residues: CASSLRGGDEKLFF.

CDR3 nucleotides: TGCGCCAGCAGCTTCAAGCTAGCCACTTCCACAGATACGCAGTATTTT. Residues: CASSFKLATSTDTQYF. This chain joins TRBV5-1 and TRBJ2-3, with a weak D call TRBD2 (5 bases). This CDR3 contains 16 residues. V dropped 2 bases and J dropped 2 bases, with 15 bases sitting between them. Germline-derived CDR1 and CDR2 are SGHRS and YFSETQ. The complete variable domain, with remaining parts taken from reference TRBV5-1 and TRBJ2-3, reads KAGVTQTPRYLIKTRGQQVTLSCSPISGHRSVSWYQQTPGQGLQFLFEYFSETQRNKGNFPGRFSGRQFSNSRSEMNVSTLELGDSALYLCASSFKLATSTDTQYFGPGTRLTVL.

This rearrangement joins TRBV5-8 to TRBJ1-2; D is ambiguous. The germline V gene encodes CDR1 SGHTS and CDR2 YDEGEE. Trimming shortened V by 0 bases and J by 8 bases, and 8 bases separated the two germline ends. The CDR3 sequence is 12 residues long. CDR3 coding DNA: TGTGCCAGCAGCTTGGGGCAGGTCGGCTACACCTTC. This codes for CASSLGQVGYTF.

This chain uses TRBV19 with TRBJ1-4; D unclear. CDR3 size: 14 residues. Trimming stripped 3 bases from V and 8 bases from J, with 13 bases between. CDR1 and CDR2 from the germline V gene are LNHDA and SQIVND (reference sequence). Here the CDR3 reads CASSMWEHKEKLFF. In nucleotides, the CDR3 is TGTGCCAGTAGTATGTGGGAGCATAAGGAAAAACTGTTTTTT.

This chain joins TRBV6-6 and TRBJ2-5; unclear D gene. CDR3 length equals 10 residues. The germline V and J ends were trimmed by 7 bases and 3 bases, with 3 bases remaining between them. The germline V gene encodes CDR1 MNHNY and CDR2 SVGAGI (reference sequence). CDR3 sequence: CASKEETQYF. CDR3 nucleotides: TGTGCCAGCAAAGAAGAGACCCAGTACTTC.

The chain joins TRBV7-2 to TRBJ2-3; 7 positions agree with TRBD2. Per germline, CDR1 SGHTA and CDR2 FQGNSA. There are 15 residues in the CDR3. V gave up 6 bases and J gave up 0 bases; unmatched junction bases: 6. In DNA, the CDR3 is TGTGCCAGCAGTTACGGGCGGGGGAGCACAGATACGCAGTATTTT. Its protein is CASSYGRGSTDTQYF.

CDR3 nucleotides: TGTGCCAGCAGCCTCAGACCCGTCCGTAGCTCCTACAATGAGCAGTTCTTC. It translates to CASSLRPVRSSYNEQFF. The chain uses TRBV7-8 and TRBJ2-1; D is unclear. This CDR3 contains 17 residues. The germline CDR1 and CDR2 sequences are SGHVS and FQNEAQ. With 5 bases removed from V and 0 bases from J, the gap between germline ends came to 17 bases.

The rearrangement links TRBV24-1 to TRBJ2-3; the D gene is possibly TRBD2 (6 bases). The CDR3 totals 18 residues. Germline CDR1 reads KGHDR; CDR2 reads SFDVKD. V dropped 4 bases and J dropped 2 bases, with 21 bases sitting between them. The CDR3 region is CATSENGTPTGPTDTQYF. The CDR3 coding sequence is TGTGCCACCAGTGAGAATGGGACTCCGACTGGCCCCACAGATACGCAGTATTTT.

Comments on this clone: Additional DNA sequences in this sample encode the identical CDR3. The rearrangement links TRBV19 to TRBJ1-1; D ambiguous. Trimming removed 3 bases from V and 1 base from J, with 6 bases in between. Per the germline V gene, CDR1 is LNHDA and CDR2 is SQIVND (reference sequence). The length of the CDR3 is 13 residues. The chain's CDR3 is CASSISGNTEAFF. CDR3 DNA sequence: TGTGCCAGTAGTATCTCGGGGAACACTGAAGCTTTCTTT.

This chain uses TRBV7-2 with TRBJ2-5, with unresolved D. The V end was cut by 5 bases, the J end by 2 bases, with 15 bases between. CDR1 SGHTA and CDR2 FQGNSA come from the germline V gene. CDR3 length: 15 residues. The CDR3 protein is CASSLGPPGQETQYF. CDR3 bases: TGTGCCAGCAGCCTAGGGCCCCCAGGACAAGAGACCCAGTACTTC.

CDR3 sequence reads: CASSSLTGAYEQYF. CDR3 in DNA: TGTGCCAGCAGCTCCCTTACTGGGGCCTACGAGCAGTACTTC. This rearrangement joins TRBV5-5 to TRBJ2-7, with D unclear. The germline gives CDR1 SGHKS, CDR2 YYEKEE (reference sequence). The CDR3 extends over 14 amino acids. V was shortened by 3 bases and J by 2 bases, with 12 bases between the two germline ends.

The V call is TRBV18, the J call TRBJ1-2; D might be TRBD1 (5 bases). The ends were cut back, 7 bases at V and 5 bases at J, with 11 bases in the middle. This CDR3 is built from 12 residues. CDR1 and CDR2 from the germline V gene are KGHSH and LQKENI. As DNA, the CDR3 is TGTGCCAGCTTGGAGCCAGGGTATGGCTACACCTTC. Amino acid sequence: CASLEPGYGYTF.

The CDR3 coding sequence is TGTGCCAGCAGCCATTTTCAGGGCGGGGTCTACGAGCAGTACTTC. It specifies CASSHFQGGVYEQYF. The chain combines TRBV7-2 with TRBJ2-7, with TRBD2 as a possible D gene (6 bases). The CDR3 spans 15 residues. Trimming pared 5 bases from V and 3 bases from J, leaving 17 bases between. CDR1 is SGHTA, CDR2 FQGNSA, per germline. Looking up the rest from reference TRBV7-2 and TRBJ2-7 gives the full variable domain: GAGVSQSPSNKVTEKGKDVELRCDPISGHTALYWYRQSLGQGLEFLIYFQGNSAPDKSGLPSDRFSAERTGGSVSTLTIQRTQQEDSAVYLCASSHFQGGVYEQYFGPGTRLTVT.

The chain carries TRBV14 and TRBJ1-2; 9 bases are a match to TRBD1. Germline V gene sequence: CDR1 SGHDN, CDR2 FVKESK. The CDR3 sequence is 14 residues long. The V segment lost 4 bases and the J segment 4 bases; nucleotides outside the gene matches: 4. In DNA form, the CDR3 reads TGTGCCAGCAGCCGAACGGACAGGGGCTATGGCTACACCTTC. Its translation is CASSRTDRGYGYTF.

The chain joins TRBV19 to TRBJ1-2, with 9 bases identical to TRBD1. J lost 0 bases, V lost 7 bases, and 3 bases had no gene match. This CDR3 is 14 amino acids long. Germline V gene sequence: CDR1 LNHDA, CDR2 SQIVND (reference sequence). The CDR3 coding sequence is TGTGCCAGTACTCGGGACAGGGCTAACTATGGCTACACCTTC. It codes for CASTRDRANYGYTF.

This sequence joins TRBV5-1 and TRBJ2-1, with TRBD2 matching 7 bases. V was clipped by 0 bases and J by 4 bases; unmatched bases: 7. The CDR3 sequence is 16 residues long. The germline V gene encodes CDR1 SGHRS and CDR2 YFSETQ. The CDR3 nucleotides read TGCGCCAGCAGCTTGGCACCAGCGGGGATGTACAATGAGCAGTTCTTC. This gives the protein CASSLAPAGMYNEQFF.

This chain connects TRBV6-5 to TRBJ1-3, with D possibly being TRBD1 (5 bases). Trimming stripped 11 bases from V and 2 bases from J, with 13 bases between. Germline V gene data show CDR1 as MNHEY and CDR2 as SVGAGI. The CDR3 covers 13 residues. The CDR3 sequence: CASRDGPGNTIYF. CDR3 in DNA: TGTGCCTCCAGGGACGGTCCTGGAAACACCATATATTTT.